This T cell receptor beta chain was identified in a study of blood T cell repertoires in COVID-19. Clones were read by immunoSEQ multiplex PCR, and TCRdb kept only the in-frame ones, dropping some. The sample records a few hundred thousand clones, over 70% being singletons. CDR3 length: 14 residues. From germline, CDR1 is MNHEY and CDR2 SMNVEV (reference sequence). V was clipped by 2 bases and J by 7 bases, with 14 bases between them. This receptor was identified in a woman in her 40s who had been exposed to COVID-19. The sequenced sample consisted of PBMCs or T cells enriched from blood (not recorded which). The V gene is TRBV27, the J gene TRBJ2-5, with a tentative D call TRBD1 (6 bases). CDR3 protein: CASSLDQGRGTQYF. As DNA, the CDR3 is TGTGCCAGCAGTTTAGACCAGGGGCGCGGGACCCAGTACTTC.